Listed below are T cell receptor beta chains from one sample, sequenced in a study of T cell responses to AZD1222 COVID-19 vaccine. Produced via immunoSEQ multiplex PCR; TCRdb's table is partial and in-frame only. The repertoire includes 130,000 or so clones, approximately 90% of them detected once, and 1.5% to 2% sits in the top ten. The sequences come from peripheral blood, collected on day 0 of AZD1222 vaccination. These receptors were collected from an adult in good health. CDR3s include the opening cysteine and the closing phenylalanine or tryptophan. The D gene is left open where the match is weak. The size field is filled for only some rows; it gives once, few, many or a size class.

TRBJ1-4 | - | TRBV5-1 | - | CASSTRGVNEKLFF | TGCGCCAGCAGCACCAGAGGGGTTAATGAAAAACTGTTTTTT
TRBJ2-2 | - | TRBV5-4 | once | CASNKGVDTGELFF | TGTGCCAGCAATAAGGGGGTAGACACCGGGGAGCTGTTTTTT
TRBJ1-4 | - | TRBV27 | - | CASSVGGEKLFF | TGTGCCAGCAGCGTAGGGGGGGAAAAACTGTTTTTT
TRBJ2-5 | - | TRBV19 | many | CASSRGTDLQETQYF | TGTGCCAGTTCTCGGGGGACAGACCTCCAAGAGACCCAGTACTTC
TRBJ1-2 | - | TRBV19 | - | CASIPLEGWTLYGYTF | TGTGCCAGTATTCCCCTGGAGGGGTGGACCCTATATGGCTACACCTTC
TRBJ1-2 | - | TRBV19 | few | CASSTETGTGYGYTF | TGTGCCAGTAGTACCGAGACAGGAACGGGCTATGGCTACACCTTC
TRBJ2-2 | - | TRBV11-1 | - | CASSLARGGRNTGELFF | TGTGCCAGCAGCTTAGCACGAGGGGGGCGGAACACCGGGGAGCTGTTTTTT
TRBJ1-2 | - | TRBV24-1 | - | CATSVDSFYGYTF | TGTGCCACCAGTGTGGACTCCTTCTATGGCTACACCTTC
TRBJ1-2 | - | TRBV6-1 | - | CASSEEPGSYGYTF | TGTGCCAGCAGTGAAGAACCGGGAAGCTATGGCTACACCTTC
TRBJ2-4 | TRBD1 | TRBV19 | - | CASSIASGQGGIQYF | TGTGCCAGTAGTATAGCCTCGGGACAGGGAGGAATTCAGTACTTC
TRBJ2-7 | - | TRBV20-1 | - | CSAPSPYEQYF | TGCAGTGCTCCCTCACCCTACGAGCAGTACTTC
TRBJ2-1 | - | TRBV6-5 | - | CASSYSGGSQFF | TGTGCCAGCAGTTACTCTGGGGGTTCGCAGTTCTTC
TRBJ1-2 | - | TRBV19 | - | CASSPPNLYGYTF | TGTGCCAGTAGTCCGCCTAACCTCTATGGCTACACCTTC
TRBJ2-1 | - | TRBV29-1 | - | CSVVGGSSYNEQFF | TGCAGCGTTGTCGGGGGTTCCTCCTACAATGAGCAGTTCTTC
TRBJ1-1 | - | TRBV4-2 | - | CASSQAVDKNTEAFF | TGTGCCAGCAGCCAAGCCGTAGATAAGAACACTGAAGCTTTCTTT
TRBJ1-1 | - | TRBV4-2 | - | CASSQGLTGDGTEAFF | TGTGCCAGCAGCCAAGGACTGACAGGAGACGGCACTGAAGCTTTCTTT
TRBJ1-1 | - | TRBV18 | - | CASSPQALPTEAFF | TGTGCCAGCTCACCCCAGGCCCTCCCGACTGAAGCTTTCTTT
TRBJ2-7 | TRBD1 | TRBV6-6 | - | CASRTEGRTGRSEQYF | TGTGCCAGCAGGACAGAGGGAAGGACAGGGCGGAGCGAGCAGTACTTC
TRBJ1-1 | TRBD1 | TRBV6-2/TRBV6-3 | few | CASSFPQGGLNTEAFF | TGTGCCAGCAGTTTTCCCCAGGGGGGGTTGAACACTGAAGCTTTCTTT
TRBJ2-7 | - | TRBV10-3 | - | CALSTSTYEQYF | TGTGCCTTATCGACCAGTACCTACGAGCAGTACTTC
TRBJ2-7 | TRBD1 | TRBV6-1 | - | CASSEALPGQGGEQYF | TGTGCCAGCAGTGAAGCGCTTCCGGGACAGGGAGGCGAGCAGTACTTC
TRBJ2-3 | TRBD2 | TRBV9 | - | CASSGLAGGKDTQYF | TGTGCCAGCAGCGGACTAGCGGGAGGAAAAGATACGCAGTATTTT
TRBJ2-7 | - | TRBV7-2 | - | CASSPPAGLYEQYF | TGTGCCAGCAGCCCCCCGGCAGGTTTATACGAGCAGTACTTC
TRBJ1-1 | - | TRBV30 | - | CAWRFQGFTEAFF | TGTGCCTGGAGATTTCAGGGGTTCACTGAAGCTTTCTTT
TRBJ1-1 | - | TRBV4-1 | - | CASSQDFSGPRRTSAFF | TGCGCCAGCAGCCAAGACTTCTCGGGACCACGGCGAACTTCAGCTTTCTTT
TRBJ2-7 | - | TRBV6-6 | - | CASSHDRSSYEQYF | TGTGCCAGCAGCCACGACAGGAGCTCCTACGAGCAGTACTTC
TRBJ1-2 | - | TRBV19 | - | CASSQDPLQAFNYGYTF | TGTGCCAGTAGCCAGGATCCTTTACAAGCCTTCAACTATGGCTACACCTTC
TRBJ1-1 | - | TRBV21-1 | - | CASSKRGPGADTEAFF | TGTGCCAGCAGCAAAAGGGGCCCAGGGGCCGACACTGAAGCTTTCTTT
TRBJ2-4 | - | TRBV29-1 | - | CSVEDGGEAKNIQYF | TGCAGCGTTGAAGATGGAGGGGAAGCCAAAAACATTCAGTACTTC
TRBJ2-2 | - | TRBV7-9 | few | CASNQRLPNTGELFF | TGTGCCAGCAACCAGAGACTCCCGAACACCGGGGAGCTGTTTTTT
TRBJ2-7 | TRBD2 | TRBV28 | - | CASSSPRGSTYEQYF | TGTGCCAGCAGTTCGCCCCGCGGGAGTACATACGAGCAGTACTTC
TRBJ1-2 | - | TRBV6-6 | - | CASTNDIYYGYTF | TGTGCCAGCACCAACGACATTTACTATGGCTACACCTTC
TRBJ1-1 | TRBD1 | TRBV7-2 | - | CASSLTGVGATEAFF | TGTGCCAGCAGCTTAACAGGGGTTGGGGCCACTGAAGCTTTCTTT
TRBJ2-3 | TRBD2 | TRBV20-1 | - | CSASVFRGGPDTQYF | TGCAGTGCTAGTGTGTTTCGGGGGGGCCCAGATACGCAGTATTTT
TRBJ1-1 | - | TRBV29-1 | - | CSVDNKMNTEAFF | TGCAGCGTTGACAACAAGATGAACACTGAAGCTTTCTTT
TRBJ2-1 | - | TRBV6-5 | - | CASSYGGGPTNEQFF | TGTGCCAGCAGTTATGGGGGGGGGCCTACCAATGAGCAGTTCTTC
TRBJ2-1 | - | TRBV21-1 | - | CASSSPLTYNEQFF | TGTGCCAGCAGCAGTCCCCTGACCTACAATGAGCAGTTCTTC
TRBJ2-2 | - | TRBV24-1 | - | CATQTRFPLAGELFF | TGTGCCACCCAAACAAGGTTTCCTTTGGCCGGGGAGCTGTTTTTT
TRBJ2-5 | TRBD1 | TRBV29-1 | - | CSVESDRAQETQYF | TGCAGCGTTGAAAGTGACAGGGCCCAAGAGACCCAGTACTTC